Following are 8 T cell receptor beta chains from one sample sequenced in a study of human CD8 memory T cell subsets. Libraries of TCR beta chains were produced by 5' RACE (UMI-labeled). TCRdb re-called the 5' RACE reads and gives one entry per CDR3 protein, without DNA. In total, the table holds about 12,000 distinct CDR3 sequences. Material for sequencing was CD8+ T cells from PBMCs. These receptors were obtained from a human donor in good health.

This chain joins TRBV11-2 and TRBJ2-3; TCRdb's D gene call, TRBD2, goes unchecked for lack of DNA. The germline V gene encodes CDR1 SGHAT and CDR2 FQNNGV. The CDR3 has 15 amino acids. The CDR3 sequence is CASSLLAGLTDTQYF.

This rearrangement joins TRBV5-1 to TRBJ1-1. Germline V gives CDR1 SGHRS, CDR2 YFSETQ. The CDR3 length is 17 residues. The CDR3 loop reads CASSPFGPTAGGTEAFF.

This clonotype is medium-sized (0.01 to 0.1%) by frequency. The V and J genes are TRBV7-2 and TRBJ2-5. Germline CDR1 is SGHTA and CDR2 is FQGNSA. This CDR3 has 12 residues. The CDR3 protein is CASSFTSETQYF.

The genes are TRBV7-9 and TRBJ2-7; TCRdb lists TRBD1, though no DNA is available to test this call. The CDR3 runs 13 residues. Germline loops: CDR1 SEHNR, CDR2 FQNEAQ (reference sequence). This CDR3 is CASNRDGSYEQYF. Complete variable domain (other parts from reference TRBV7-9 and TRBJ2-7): DTGVSQNPRHKITKRGQNVTFRCDPISEHNRLYWYRQTLGQGPEFLTYFQNEAQLEKSRLLSDRFSAERPKGSFSTLEIQRTEQGDSAMYLCASNRDGSYEQYFGPGTRLTVT.

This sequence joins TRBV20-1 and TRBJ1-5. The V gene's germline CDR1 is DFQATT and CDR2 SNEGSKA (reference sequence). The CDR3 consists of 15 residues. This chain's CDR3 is CSARTRGSANQPQHF.

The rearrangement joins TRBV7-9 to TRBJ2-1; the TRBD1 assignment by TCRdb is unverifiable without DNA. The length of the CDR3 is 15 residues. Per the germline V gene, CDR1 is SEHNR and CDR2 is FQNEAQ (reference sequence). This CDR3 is CASSSTGQGGHEQFF.

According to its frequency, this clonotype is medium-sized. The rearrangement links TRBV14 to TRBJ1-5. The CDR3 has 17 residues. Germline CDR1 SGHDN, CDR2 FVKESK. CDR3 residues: CASSQIDGCRYNQPQHF.

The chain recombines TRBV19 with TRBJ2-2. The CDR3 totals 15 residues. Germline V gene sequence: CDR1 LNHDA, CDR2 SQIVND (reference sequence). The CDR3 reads CASSIASTNTGELFF.